This TCR beta chain appears in the sequencing data of a study of Graves' ophthalmopathy and Graves' hyperthyroidism. RNA transcripts served as template for amplifying TCR beta CDR3 sequences. A first-round RT-PCR used HTBI primers, followed by a second-round multiplex PCR. MiXCR was run by TCRdb on the multiplex PCR reads, yielding one entry per CDR3 protein. The table has some 750,000 distinct CDR3 sequences, roughly 40% seen once; the top ten hold 44%. Moderately to severely active ophthalmopathy under 3 months, CAS at least 3, NOSPECS at least 4. This clonotype was detected ten times or more. Its antigen remains unknown. The V and J ends lost 3 bases and 3 bases, in that order; junction bases with no gene match: 2. Germline V gene lookup returns CDR1 ENHRY and CDR2 SYGVKD. The CDR3 sequence is 15 residues long. Regarding the study as a whole: A 13-signature model separated ophthalmopathy from stable hyperthyroidism, just under 90% sensitivity, around 81% specificity.

The chain couples TRBV10-3 to TRBJ1-6; 7 nucleotides match TRBD1. The source of this sequence is an adult man with Graves' ophthalmopathy. The specimen was peripheral blood. CDR3 sequence: CAISDGTVYNSPLHF. The CDR3 region has the DNA TGTGCCATCAGTGACGGGACAGTCTATAATTCACCCCTCCACTTT.